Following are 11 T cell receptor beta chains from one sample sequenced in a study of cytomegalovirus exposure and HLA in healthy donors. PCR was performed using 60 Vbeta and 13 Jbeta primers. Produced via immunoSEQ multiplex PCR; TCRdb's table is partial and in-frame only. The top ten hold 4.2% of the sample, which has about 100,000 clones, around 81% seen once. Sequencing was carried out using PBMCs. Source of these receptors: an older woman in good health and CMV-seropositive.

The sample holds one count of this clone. CDR3 sequence: CASSLSRTGSEAFF. CDR3 in DNA: TGTGCCAGCAGCTTATCTCGCACAGGTAGTGAAGCTTTCTTT. The rearrangement uses TRBV7-2 and TRBJ1-1, with a possible D match to TRBD1 (5 bases). The germline CDR1 and CDR2 sequences are SGHTA and FQGNSA. This CDR3 is 14 amino acids long. Trimming removed 2 bases from V and 7 bases from J, with 14 bases in between.

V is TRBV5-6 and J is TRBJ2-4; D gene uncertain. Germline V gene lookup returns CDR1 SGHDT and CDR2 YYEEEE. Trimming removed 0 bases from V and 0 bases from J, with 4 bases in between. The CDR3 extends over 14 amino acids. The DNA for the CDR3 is TGTGCCAGCAGCTTGGAGAGAGCCAAAAACATTCAGTACTTC. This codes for CASSLERAKNIQYF.

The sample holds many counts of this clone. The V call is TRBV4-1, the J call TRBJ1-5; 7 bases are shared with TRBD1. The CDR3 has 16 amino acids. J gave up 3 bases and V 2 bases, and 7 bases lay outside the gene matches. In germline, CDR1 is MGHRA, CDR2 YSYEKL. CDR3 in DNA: TGCGCCAGCAGCCAACCCAGGACAGGACCCAATCAGCCCCAGCATTTT. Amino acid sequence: CASSQPRTGPNQPQHF.

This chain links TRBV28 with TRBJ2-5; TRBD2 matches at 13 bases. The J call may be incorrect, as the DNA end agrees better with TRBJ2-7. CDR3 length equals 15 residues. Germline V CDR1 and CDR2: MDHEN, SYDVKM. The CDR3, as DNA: TGTGCCAGCAGGATGACTAGCGGGAGGTTGAACGAGCAGTACTTC. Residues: CASRMTSGRLNEQYF.

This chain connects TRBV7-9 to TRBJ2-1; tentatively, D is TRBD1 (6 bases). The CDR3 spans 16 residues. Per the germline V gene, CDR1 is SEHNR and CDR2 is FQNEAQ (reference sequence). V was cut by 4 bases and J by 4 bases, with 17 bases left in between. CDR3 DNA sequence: TGTGCCAGCAGCTCAACGGGTCAGGGGTCTTACAATGAGCAGTTCTTC. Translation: CASSSTGQGSYNEQFF.

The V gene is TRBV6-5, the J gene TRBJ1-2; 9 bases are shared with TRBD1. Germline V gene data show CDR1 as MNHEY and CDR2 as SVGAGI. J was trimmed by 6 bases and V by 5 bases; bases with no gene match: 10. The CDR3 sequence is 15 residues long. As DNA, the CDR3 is TGTGCCAGCAGTACAGGGACAGGGAGGATCCATGGCTACACCTTC. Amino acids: CASSTGTGRIHGYTF.

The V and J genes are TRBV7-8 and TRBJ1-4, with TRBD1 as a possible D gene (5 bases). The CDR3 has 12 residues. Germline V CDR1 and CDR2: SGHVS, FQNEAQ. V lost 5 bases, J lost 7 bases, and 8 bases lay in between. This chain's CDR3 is CASSRRGEKLFF. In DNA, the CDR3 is TGTGCCAGCAGCCGGAGGGGTGAAAAACTGTTTTTT.

DNA for the CDR3: TGTGCCATCAGTGTACTAGCGGGAGGCGGCTACGAGCAGTACTTC. The encoded protein is CAISVLAGGGYEQYF. The chain joins TRBV10-3 to TRBJ2-7; TRBD2 matches at 12 bases. From germline, CDR1 is ENHRY and CDR2 SYGVKD. J was trimmed by 3 bases and V by 4 bases; bases with no gene match: 4. The CDR3 spans 15 residues.

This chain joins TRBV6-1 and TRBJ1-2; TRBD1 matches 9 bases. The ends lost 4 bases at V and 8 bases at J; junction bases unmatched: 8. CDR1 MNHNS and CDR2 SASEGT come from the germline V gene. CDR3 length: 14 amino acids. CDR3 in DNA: TGTGCCAGCAGTGGCCGGACAGGGGCAGGAGGCTACACCTTC. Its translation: CASSGRTGAGGYTF.

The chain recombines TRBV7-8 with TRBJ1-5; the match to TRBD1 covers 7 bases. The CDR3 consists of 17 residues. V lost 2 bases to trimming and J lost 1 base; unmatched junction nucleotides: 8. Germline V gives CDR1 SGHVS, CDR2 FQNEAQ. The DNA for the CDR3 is TGTGCCAGCAGCTTACCCGACAGGGAGAGGAGCAATCAGCCCCAGCATTTT. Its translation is CASSLPDRERSNQPQHF.

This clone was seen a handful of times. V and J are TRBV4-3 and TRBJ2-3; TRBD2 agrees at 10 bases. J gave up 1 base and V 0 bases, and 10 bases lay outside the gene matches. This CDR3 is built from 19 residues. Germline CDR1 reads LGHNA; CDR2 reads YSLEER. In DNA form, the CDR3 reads TGCGCCAGCAGCCAAGATACTCGGCCTAGCGGGAGCCGCACAGATACGCAGTATTTT. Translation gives CASSQDTRPSGSRTDTQYF.